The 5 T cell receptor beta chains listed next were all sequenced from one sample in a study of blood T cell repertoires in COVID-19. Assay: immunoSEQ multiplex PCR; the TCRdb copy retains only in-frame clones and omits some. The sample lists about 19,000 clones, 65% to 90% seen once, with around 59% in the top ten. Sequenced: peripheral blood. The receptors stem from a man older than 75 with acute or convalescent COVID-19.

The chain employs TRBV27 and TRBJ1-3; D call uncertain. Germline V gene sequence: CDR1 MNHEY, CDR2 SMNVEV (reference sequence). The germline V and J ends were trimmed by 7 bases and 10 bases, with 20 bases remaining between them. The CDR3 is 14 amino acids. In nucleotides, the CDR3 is TGTGCCAGCATGTTCTCCGGGTCACCGGGGACCATATATTTT. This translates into CASMFSGSPGTIYF.

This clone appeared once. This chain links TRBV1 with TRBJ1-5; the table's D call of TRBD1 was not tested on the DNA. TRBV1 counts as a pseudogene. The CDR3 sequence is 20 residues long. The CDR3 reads CTSSQDQLDRNMVGNQPQHF. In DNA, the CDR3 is TGCACCAGCAGCCAAGATCAACTGGACAGAAATATGGTGGGCAATCAGCCCCAGCATTTT.

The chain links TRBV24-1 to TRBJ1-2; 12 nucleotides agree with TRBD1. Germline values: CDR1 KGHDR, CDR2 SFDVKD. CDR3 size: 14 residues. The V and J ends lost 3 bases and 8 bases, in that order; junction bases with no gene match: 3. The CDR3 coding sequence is TGTGCCACCAGTGATCCGGGACAGGGGGCCGGCTACACCTTC. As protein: CATSDPGQGAGYTF.

The CDR3 DNA follows: TGCGCCAGCAGCTTGGAGTCGCGGGGGAGTGATTTTAACTACAATGAGCAGTTCTTC. It yields the protein CASSLESRGSDFNYNEQFF. This chain uses TRBV5-1 with TRBJ2-1, with TRBD2 matching 7 bases. CDR3 size: 19 residues. V was clipped by 0 bases and J by 3 bases; unmatched bases: 15. Germline lookup yields CDR1 SGHRS and CDR2 YFSETQ. Combining the CDR3 with reference TRBV5-1 and TRBJ2-1 gives the whole variable domain KAGVTQTPRYLIKTRGQQVTLSCSPISGHRSVSWYQQTPGQGLQFLFEYFSETQRNKGNFPGRFSGRQFSNSRSEMNVSTLELGDSALYLCASSLESRGSDFNYNEQFFGPGTRLTVL.

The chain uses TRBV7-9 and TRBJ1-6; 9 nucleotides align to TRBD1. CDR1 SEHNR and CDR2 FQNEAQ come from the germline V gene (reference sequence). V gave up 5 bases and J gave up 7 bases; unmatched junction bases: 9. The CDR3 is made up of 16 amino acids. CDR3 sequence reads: CASSQGTGFWNSPLHF. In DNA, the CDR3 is TGTGCCAGCAGCCAAGGGACAGGGTTTTGGAATTCACCCCTCCACTTT.